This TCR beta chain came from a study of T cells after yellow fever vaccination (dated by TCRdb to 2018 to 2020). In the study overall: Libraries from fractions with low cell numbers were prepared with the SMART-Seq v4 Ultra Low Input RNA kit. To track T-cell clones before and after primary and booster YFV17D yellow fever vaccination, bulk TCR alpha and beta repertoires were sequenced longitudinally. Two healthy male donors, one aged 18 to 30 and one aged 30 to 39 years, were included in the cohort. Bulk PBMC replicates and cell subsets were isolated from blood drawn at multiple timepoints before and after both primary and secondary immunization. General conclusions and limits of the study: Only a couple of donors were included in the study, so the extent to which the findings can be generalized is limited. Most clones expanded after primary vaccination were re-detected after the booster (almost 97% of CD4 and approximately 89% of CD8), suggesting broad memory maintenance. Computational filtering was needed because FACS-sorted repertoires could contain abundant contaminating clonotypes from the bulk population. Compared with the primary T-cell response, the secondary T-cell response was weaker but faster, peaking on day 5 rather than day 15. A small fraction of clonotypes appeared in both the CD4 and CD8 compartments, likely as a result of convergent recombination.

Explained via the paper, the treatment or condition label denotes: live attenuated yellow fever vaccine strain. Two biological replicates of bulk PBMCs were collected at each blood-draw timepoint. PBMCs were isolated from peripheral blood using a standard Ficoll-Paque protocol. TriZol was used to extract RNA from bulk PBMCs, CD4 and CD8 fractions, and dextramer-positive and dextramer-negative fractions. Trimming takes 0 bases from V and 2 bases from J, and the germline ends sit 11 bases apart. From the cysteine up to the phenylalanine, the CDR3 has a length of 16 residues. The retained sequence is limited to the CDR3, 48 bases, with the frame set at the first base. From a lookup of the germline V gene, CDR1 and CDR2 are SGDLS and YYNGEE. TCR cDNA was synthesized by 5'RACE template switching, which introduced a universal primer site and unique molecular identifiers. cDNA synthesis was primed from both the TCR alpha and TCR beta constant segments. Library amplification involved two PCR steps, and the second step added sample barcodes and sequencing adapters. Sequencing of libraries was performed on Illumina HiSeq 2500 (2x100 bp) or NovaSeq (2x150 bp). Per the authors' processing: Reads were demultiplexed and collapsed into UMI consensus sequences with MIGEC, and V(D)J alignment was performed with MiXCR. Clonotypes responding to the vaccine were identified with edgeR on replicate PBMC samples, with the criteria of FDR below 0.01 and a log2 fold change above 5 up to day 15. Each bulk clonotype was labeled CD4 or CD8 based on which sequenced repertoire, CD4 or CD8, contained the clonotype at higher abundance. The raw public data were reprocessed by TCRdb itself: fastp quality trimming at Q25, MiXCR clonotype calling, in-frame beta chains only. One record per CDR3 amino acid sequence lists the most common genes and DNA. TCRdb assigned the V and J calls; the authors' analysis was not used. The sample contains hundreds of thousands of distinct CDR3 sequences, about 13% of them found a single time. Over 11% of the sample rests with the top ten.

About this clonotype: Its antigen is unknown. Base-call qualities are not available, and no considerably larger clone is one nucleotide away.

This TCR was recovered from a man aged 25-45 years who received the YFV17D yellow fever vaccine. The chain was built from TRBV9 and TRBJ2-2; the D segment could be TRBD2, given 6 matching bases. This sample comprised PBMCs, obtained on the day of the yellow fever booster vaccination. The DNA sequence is TGTGCCAGCAGCGTAGATGGCGGGGTAAACACCGGGGAGCTGTTTTTT. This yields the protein CASSVDGGVNTGELFF.